Each of the 19 T cell receptor beta chains below was sequenced from the same sample in a study of blood T cell repertoires in COVID-19. The assay was immunoSEQ multiplex PCR, and TCRdb's table has in-frame clones only and misses some. Here the sample spans about 120,000 clones, nearly 90% being singletons. The specimen was peripheral blood. All receptors derive from a woman aged 55-70 years with COVID-19, enrolled during active disease.

The chain couples TRBV6-5 to TRBJ1-3, with TRBD1 matching over 7 bases. Germline V gives CDR1 MNHEY, CDR2 SVGAGI. With V trimmed by 7 bases and J by 0 bases, 6 bases remained unmatched. The CDR3 totals 15 residues. The CDR3 DNA sequence: TGTGCCAGCACCCGTACAGGGGACTCTGGAAACACCATATATTTT. Translating it yields CASTRTGDSGNTIYF.

This clone was counted once. The rearrangement uses TRBV6-1 and TRBJ1-5; 7 bases are a match to TRBD1. This CDR3 is 15 amino acids long. Germline CDR1 reads MNHNS; CDR2 reads SASEGT. After removal of 1 base from V and 9 bases from J, the junction contained 9 bases not matched to a gene. Here the CDR3 reads CASSEGRAGGLPQHF. In DNA, the CDR3 is TGTGCCAGCAGTGAAGGCCGGGCAGGGGGTTTGCCCCAGCATTTT.

The V call is TRBV7-9, the J call TRBJ1-1; no clear D gene. Trimming left V 5 bases short and J 6 bases short, with 19 bases between. The germline V gene encodes CDR1 SEHNR and CDR2 FQNEAQ (reference sequence). The CDR3 is 15 residues long. The CDR3: CASSGSLSGRAEAFF. The CDR3 DNA reads as TGTGCCAGCAGCGGGAGTTTGTCGGGAAGGGCTGAAGCTTTCTTT.

The rearrangement uses TRBV23-1 and TRBJ2-7; 7 nucleotides line up with TRBD1. TRBV23-1 is given ORF status, its function remaining uncertain. CDR3 length: 14 amino acids. After removal of 3 bases from V and 3 bases from J, the junction contained 5 bases not matched to a gene. The CDR3 sequence: CASSHVQGSYEQYF. CDR3 in DNA: TGCGCCAGCAGTCACGTACAGGGGAGCTACGAGCAGTACTTC.

J is TRBJ2-3 and V is TRBV18; the match to TRBD1 covers 7 bases. The CDR3 loop spans 14 amino acids. Germline CDR1 reads KGHSH; CDR2 reads LQKENI. V shed 4 bases, J shed 3 bases, and the junction held 4 bases outside the gene matches. The CDR3 sequence: CASSQGQPTDTQYF. The DNA for the CDR3 is TGTGCCAGCTCACAGGGACAGCCGACAGATACGCAGTATTTT.

This clone was detected a few times. The rearrangement links TRBV2 to TRBJ2-1; 8 bases are shared with TRBD2. V lost 4 bases and J lost 7; bases outside the gene matches: 6. The CDR3 loop spans 14 amino acids. Germline assignment: CDR1 SNHLY and CDR2 FYNNEI. The CDR3: CASSGGGGRNEQFF. In nucleotides, the CDR3 is TGTGCCAGCAGTGGGGGCGGGGGGCGGAATGAGCAGTTCTTC.

This clone showed up just once. The chain couples TRBV27 to TRBJ2-1, with 8 bases aligning to TRBD2. This CDR3 region has 13 residues. Germline V CDR1 and CDR2: MNHEY, SMNVEV (reference sequence). Trimming at V came to 7 bases and at J to 1 base, leaving 0 bases not matched to a gene. The CDR3: CASTGGSYNEQFF. Written as DNA, the CDR3 is TGTGCCAGCACGGGGGGGTCCTACAATGAGCAGTTCTTC.

The rearrangement uses TRBV10-3 and TRBJ1-2; the match to TRBD1 covers 8 bases. This CDR3 is built from 15 residues. Germline V gene data show CDR1 as ENHRY and CDR2 as SYGVKD. V shed 6 bases, J shed 4 bases, and the junction held 10 bases outside the gene matches. The CDR3 region has the DNA TGTGCCATCAGCGACGACGGGACAGGCACCTATGGCTACACCTTC. Its protein product is CAISDDGTGTYGYTF.

The chain joins TRBV15 to TRBJ1-5, with TRBD1 as a possible D gene (5 bases). The germline V gene encodes CDR1 LNHNV and CDR2 YYDKDF (reference sequence). Trimming removed 2 bases at V and 3 bases at J, with 14 bases between. The CDR3 has 16 amino acids. The chain's CDR3 is CATSRTGLRVNQPQHF. The CDR3 region has the DNA TGTGCCACCAGCAGAACGGGACTGAGGGTCAATCAGCCCCAGCATTTT.

This rearrangement joins TRBV5-5 to TRBJ1-6; D not resolved. V was trimmed by 4 bases and J by 5 bases, leaving 19 bases between them. There are 17 residues in the CDR3. Germline CDR1 SGHKS, CDR2 YYEKEE (reference sequence). DNA of the CDR3: TGTGCCAGCAGCCCGTGGGCCCGATTACCCAATAATTCACCCCTCCACTTT. The encoded protein is CASSPWARLPNNSPLHF.

Only a few counts were recorded for this clone. This sequence joins TRBV5-4 and TRBJ1-2; 8 bases fit TRBD1. Trimming took 4 bases from V and 3 from J; bases not matched to a gene: 8. From germline, CDR1 is SGHNT and CDR2 YYREEE (reference sequence). The CDR3 totals 15 residues. The CDR3 DNA reads as TGTGCCAGCAGCATCCATCCGGGACAGGACTATGGCTACACCTTC. Translated: CASSIHPGQDYGYTF.

The chain links TRBV4-1 to TRBJ2-5, with TRBD1 as a possible D gene (6 bases). This CDR3 region has 16 residues. Germline-derived CDR1 and CDR2 are MGHRA and YSYEKL. The V end was cut by 2 bases, the J end by 1 base, with 14 bases between. The CDR3 is CASSQRWGRSQETQYF. Written as DNA, the CDR3 is TGCGCCAGCAGCCAAAGGTGGGGGCGCTCCCAAGAGACCCAGTACTTC.

The genes are TRBV12-5 and TRBJ2-1; TRBD2 matches at 11 bases. Germline V gene lookup returns CDR1 LGHNT and CDR2 FRNRAP. V lost 4 bases, J lost 0 bases, and 11 bases stayed unmatched. The CDR3 extends over 19 amino acids. The DNA for the CDR3 is TGTGCTAGTGGTTCATCGCCGGGACTAGCGGCGAGCTCCTACAATGAGCAGTTCTTC. It yields the protein CASGSSPGLAASSYNEQFF.

CDR3 residues: CATSTGARANYGYTF. The CDR3 DNA reads as TGTGCCACTTCGACAGGGGCAAGGGCTAACTATGGCTACACCTTC. J is TRBJ1-2 and V is TRBV7-2; 8 bases line up with TRBD1. CDR1 is SGHTA and CDR2 is FQGNSA in the germline V gene. J gave up 0 bases and V 10 bases, and 10 bases lay outside the gene matches. CDR3 length: 15 residues. Full variable domain (rest looked up from reference TRBV7-2 and TRBJ1-2): GAGVSQSPSNKVTEKGKDVELRCDPISGHTALYWYRQSLGQGLEFLIYFQGNSAPDKSGLPSDRFSAERTGGSVSTLTIQRTQQEDSAVYLCATSTGARANYGYTFGSGTRLTVV.

The count of this clone is one. This rearrangement joins TRBV6-4 to TRBJ2-1; TRBD2 aligns across 11 bases. The length of the CDR3 is 17 residues. In germline, CDR1 is MRHNA, CDR2 SNTAGT. V lost 4 bases and J lost 1; bases outside the gene matches: 6. The CDR3 loop reads CASSADSGGASYNEQFF. As DNA, the CDR3 is TGTGCCAGCAGTGCCGATAGCGGGGGGGCGTCCTACAATGAGCAGTTCTTC.

This chain connects TRBV6-5 to TRBJ1-2; TRBD1 agrees at 9 bases. The CDR3 runs 15 residues. Per the germline V gene, CDR1 is MNHEY and CDR2 is SVGAGI. The J segment lost 7 bases and the V segment lost 6 bases, leaving 12 bases of the junction unmatched. CDR3 DNA: TGTGCCAGCAGACAAGGGGGACAGGGCGCGGGTGGCTACACCTTC. Translating gives CASRQGGQGAGGYTF.

V and J are TRBV5-1 and TRBJ2-5; tentative D call: TRBD2 (5 bases). Trimming removed 5 bases at V and 5 bases at J, with 13 bases between. This CDR3 comprises 13 residues. Germline V gene lookup returns CDR1 SGHRS and CDR2 YFSETQ. DNA of the CDR3: TGCGCCAGCAGGGAGAGTGGCGGGGAGACCCAGTACTTC. Its translation: CASRESGGETQYF.

This clone came up once. The rearrangement links TRBV21-1 to TRBJ1-6; TRBD1 reflects the table's D call only, with no check against the DNA. TRBV21-1 is labeled a pseudogene. CDR3 size: 16 residues. CDR3: CASRKGQGTKNSPLHF. The CDR3 coding sequence is TGTGCCAGCAGAAAGGGACAGGGGACTAAGAATTCACCCCTCCACTTT.

The chain couples TRBV2 to TRBJ2-2, with 9 bases that match TRBD1. V shed 6 bases and J 2 bases; nucleotides not matched to a gene: 1. This CDR3 is built from 14 residues. Germline CDR1 is SNHLY and CDR2 is FYNNEI. The CDR3, as DNA: TGTGCCAGCAGGGGACAGGGAAACACCGGGGAGCTGTTTTTT. This gives the protein CASRGQGNTGELFF. The full variable domain, with the rest looked up from reference TRBV2 and TRBJ2-2, is EPEVTQTPSHQVTQMGQEVILRCVPISNHLYFYWYRQILGQKVEFLVSFYNNEISEKSEIFDDQFSVERPDGSNFTLKIRSTKLEDSAMYFCASRGQGNTGELFFGEGSRLTVL.